Below, one TCR beta chain is given with its context. This specimen belongs to a study of blood T cell repertoires in COVID-19. As for the study in general: Material from acute and convalescent COVID-19 was sourced from the United States, Italy and Spain.

Participants came from about two dozen US areas, aged roughly 18 to 95 years. Participants' reported clinical history set cohort assignment. The recovered donors of Cohort 3 showed two negative PCRs, clearance, or symptom resolution. Clones were sequenced by immunoSEQ multiplex PCR, and TCRdb holds only the in-frame ones, with some missing. The sample contains 160,000 or so clones, 70% to 90% of which appear only once. The germline CDR1 and CDR2 sequences are LGHNA and YNFKEQ. J was trimmed by 8 bases and V by 0 bases; bases with no gene match: 12. This CDR3 is built from 16 residues. The chain has TRBV4-2 and TRBJ1-2, with 7 bases fitting TRBD1. This clonotype was obtained from a man aged 35 to 55 who had recovered from COVID-19. The specimen sequenced was PBMCs or T cells enriched from blood (not recorded which). The CDR3 nucleotides read TGTGCCAGCAGCCAAGAAGGCTGGACAGGCACGAGCGGCTACACCTTC. Its translation: CASSQEGWTGTSGYTF.